Below, 2 T cell receptor beta chains from the same sample are listed, as sequenced in a study of tumor-infiltrating lymphocytes in localized non-small cell lung cancer. The protocol was immunoSEQ multiplex PCR, while the TCRdb copy is restricted to in-frame clones and leaves out a portion. The data hold approximately 12,000 clones, with around three fifths observed a single time. Specimen: lung tumor tissue. The receptor set was obtained from a human donor with non-small cell lung cancer.

J is TRBJ1-5 and V is TRBV2; the D is unclear. The CDR3 runs to 12 residues. The V gene lost 4 bases and the J gene lost 4 bases, with 5 bases spanning the gap. Germline lookup yields CDR1 SNHLY and CDR2 FYNNEI. The CDR3 nucleotides are TGTGCCAGCAGTGGAGGGAATCAGCCCCAGCATTTT. It codes for CASSGGNQPQHF.

The chain combines TRBV30 with TRBJ2-5; the D is unclear. The CDR3 totals 13 residues. Trimming pared 5 bases from V and 1 base from J, leaving 11 bases between. CDR1 and CDR2 (germline): GTSNPN, SVGIG (reference sequence). CDR3 bases: TGTGCCTGGGCCGCCGGGTTCCAAGAGACCCAGTACTTC. Its translation is CAWAAGFQETQYF.